The following is a T cell receptor beta chain sequence with its context. Its cognate antigen is unknown. A much more abundant neighbour one base away suggests this may be a read error. TCRdb reprocessed the reads with MiXCR, giving one entry per CDR3 protein. In the table there are roughly 230,000 distinct CDR3 sequences, 22% of which are singletons. J lost 6 bases, V lost 3 bases, and 1 base had no gene match. The CDR3 is 12 residues long. These data belong to a study of T cell repertoires in cytomegalovirus infection. At the level of the study: It was the public TCR beta signatures that indicated both CMV infection and matching HLA type.

Study-level results: Dominant in the ex vivo response were TCR beta clonotypes restricted by HLA-C and specific for CMV.

V usage is TRBV7-1 and J usage is TRBJ2-7; 8 nucleotides line up with TRBD1. TRBV7-1 is marked as an open reading frame, function uncertain. This receptor was identified in a human donor in good health (CMV status not recorded). Some clones in this sample may be carry-over from other donors' samples. Sequencing was performed on CD8+ T cells from PBMCs. DNA for the CDR3: TGTGCCAGCAGCTCGACAGGGGTCGAGCAGTACTTC. Translating gives CASSSTGVEQYF.